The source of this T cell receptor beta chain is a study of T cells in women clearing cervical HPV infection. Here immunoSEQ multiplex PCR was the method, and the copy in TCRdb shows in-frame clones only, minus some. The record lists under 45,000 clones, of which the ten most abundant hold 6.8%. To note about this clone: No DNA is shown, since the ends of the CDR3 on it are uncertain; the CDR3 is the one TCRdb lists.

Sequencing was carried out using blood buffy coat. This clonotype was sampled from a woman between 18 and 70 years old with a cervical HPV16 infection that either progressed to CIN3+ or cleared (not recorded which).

This CDR3 reads CSTSGGQGSYGYTF. V and J are TRBV20-1 and TRBJ1-2; TRBD1 reflects the table's D call only, with no check against the DNA. The germline V gene has CDR1 DFQATT and CDR2 SNEGSKA (reference sequence). The CDR3 is made up of 14 amino acids, end residues included.